A selection of T cell receptor beta chains follows, all from one sample in a study of T cells in Graves' hyperthyroidism and ophthalmopathy. A single record per CDR3 protein comes from TCRdb applying MiXCR to the multiplex PCR reads. The sample lists about 610,000 distinct CDR3 sequences, more than 45% occurring once. The sequenced sample consisted of peripheral blood or thyroid tissue (not recorded which). Source of these receptors: a woman between 18 and 30 years old with Graves' hyperthyroidism. Each CDR3 is given with its conserved first and last residue. D genes are given only for firm matches. Clone size is shown for a subset of rows, as once, few, many or a class of expanded clone.

j_gene | abundance | v_gene | d_gene | CDR3nt | CDR3aa
TRBJ2-7 | . | TRBV15 | TRBD2 | TGTGCCACCAGCAGAGATCTCAGCGGGAACCACGAGCAGTACTTC | CATSRDLSGNHEQYF
TRBJ2-7 | . | TRBV7-8 | . | TGTGCCAGCAGCTCTGGGAGCTACGGGCAGTACTTC | CASSSGSYGQYF
TRBJ1-1 | many | TRBV5-1 | . | TGCGCCAGCAGCCTCTACAGGGTCCTGGGCGGCACTGAAGCTTTCTTT | CASSLYRVLGGTEAFF
TRBJ1-1 | . | TRBV30 | . | TGTGCCTGGCGATTTGCGGGACACCCTAAAGTGGCTCTCTTT | CAWRFAGHPKVALF
TRBJ2-5 | . | TRBV29-1 | TRBD1 | TGCAGCGTTGCTCGGACAGGGCCAAAGACCCAGTACTTC | CSVARTGPKTQYF
TRBJ2-7 | . | TRBV5-1 | TRBD2 | TGCGCCAGCAGCGCTACCGGGACTAAGACCTACGAGCAGTACTTC | CASSATGTKTYEQYF
TRBJ2-7 | many | TRBV24-1 | TRBD1 | TGTGCCACCAGTGACCGCCGGACAGGGGGCTTCTACGAGCAGTACTTC | CATSDRRTGGFYEQYF
TRBJ2-6 | . | TRBV29-1 | . | TGCAGCGTTGAAGATCTCTCCCAGGGAGATGGAGGGGCCAACGTCCTGACTTTC | CSVEDLSQGDGGANVLTF
TRBJ2-5 | . | TRBV19 | . | TGTGCCAGTAGTGGGAGTGTGAAGACCCAGTACTTC | CASSGSVKTQYF
TRBJ1-2 | many | TRBV9 | . | TGTGCCAGCAGCGTAGATTACAGAGATGGCTACACCTTC | CASSVDYRDGYTF
TRBJ2-5 | many | TRBV7-9 | . | TGTGCCAGCAGCTTAAGTGGGTCTCAAGAGACCCAGTACTTC | CASSLSGSQETQYF
TRBJ2-7 | . | TRBV4-1 | . | TGCGCCAACAGCCAAGATAGGGACGGATCCTACGAGCAGTACTTC | CANSQDRDGSYEQYF
TRBJ1-2 | once | TRBV25-1 | . | TGTGCCAGCAGTGAATTGGGGATCTTGCCGGATGGCTACACCTTC | CASSELGILPDGYTF
TRBJ2-5 | . | TRBV20-1 | TRBD2 | TGCAGTGCCAGCGGGGGGCTGTTTAGCAATCAGCCCCAGTACTTC | CSASGGLFSNQPQYF
TRBJ2-5 | . | TRBV29-1 | TRBD2 | TGCAGCTTACAGTGGACTAGCGGCCAAGAGACCCAGTACTTC | CSLQWTSGQETQYF
TRBJ1-1 | . | TRBV15 | TRBD1 | TGTGCCACCAGTACCGGGACAGGGAACCGACCTGAAGCTTTCTTT | CATSTGTGNRPEAFF
TRBJ2-7 | many | TRBV7-2 | TRBD2 | TGTGCCAGCAGCTTAGACCTAGCGGGAGAAAGGTACGAGCAGTACTTC | CASSLDLAGERYEQYF
TRBJ1-3 | . | TRBV24-1 | TRBD1 | TGTGCTGGTTGGACAGGGGAAGGAAACACCATATATTTT | CAGWTGEGNTIYF
TRBJ2-7 | . | TRBV20-1 | . | TGCAGTGCCCGACAGCCTAATGACGAGCAGTACTTC | CSARQPNDEQYF
TRBJ1-2 | many | TRBV27 | . | TGTGCCAGCAGACCTCGACACGGAGGGTTAAACTATGGCTACACCTTC | CASRPRHGGLNYGYTF
TRBJ2-5 | . | TRBV7-6 | TRBD1 | TGTGCCAGCAGCTTAGTAGTGACAGGGCCCCAAGAGACCCAGTACTTC | CASSLVVTGPQETQYF
TRBJ2-7 | many | TRBV10-3 | TRBD2 | TGTGCCATCAAGAGACTAGCGGGTGGTGTTGCCTACGAGCAGTACTTC | CAIKRLAGGVAYEQYF
TRBJ1-1 | many | TRBV27 | TRBD1 | TGTGCCAGCAGTGACAGGGGGCAAGGTGAAGCTTTCTTT | CASSDRGQGEAFF
TRBJ2-7 | . | TRBV9 | . | TGTGCCAGCAGCCGCCGTCAGGGGTCTCTCGAGCAGTACTTC | CASSRRQGSLEQYF
TRBJ2-7 | . | TRBV6-6 | TRBD1 | TGTGCCAGCAGTTATATTGGACAGGGCCCACTCTACGAGCAGTACTTC | CASSYIGQGPLYEQYF
TRBJ2-3 | few | TRBV11-1 | . | TGTGCCAGCAGCCTCACTAGTGGCCCCGGGGATACGCAGTATTTT | CASSLTSGPGDTQYF
TRBJ1-3 | . | TRBV5-4 | . | TGTGCCAGCAGCTGGGAAACTGGAAACACCATATATTTT | CASSWETGNTIYF
TRBJ1-1 | . | TRBV29-1 | . | TGCGGCGTCACAGTGAACACTGGAGCTTTCTTT | CGVTVNTGAFF
TRBJ2-5 | . | TRBV7-7 | TRBD2 | TGTGCCAGCAGCCAAGGATCTAGCGGTAAAGAGACCCAGTACTTC | CASSQGSSGKETQYF
TRBJ2-5 | many | TRBV20-1 | TRBD1 | TGCAGTGCAGCGCCGACCTGGACAGGGGGATGGGTTGAGACCCAGTACTTC | CSAAPTWTGGWVETQYF
TRBJ2-7 | many | TRBV12-3/TRBV12-4 | . | TGTGCCAGCAGTGTGACAGGTTACGAGCAGTACTTC | CASSVTGYEQYF
TRBJ1-2 | . | TRBV7-3 | . | TGTGCCAGCAGCTTAGCGGACAGCTTAAACTATGGCTACACCTTC | CASSLADSLNYGYTF
TRBJ1-5 | . | TRBV27 | . | TGTGCCAGCAGTTTTGAGGGAAATAGCAATCAGCCCCAGCATTTT | CASSFEGNSNQPQHF